These T cell receptor beta chains were read from a single sample in a study of blood T cell repertoires in COVID-19. Repertoires were generated with immunoSEQ multiplex PCR, while TCRdb's copy carries only in-frame clones and drops some. This sample has under 25,000 clones, with about 85% found just once. The material sequenced was peripheral blood. The receptor source for this set is a human donor with active COVID-19. The donor label of this sample is uncertain. Both conserved end residues are part of each CDR3. D genes are given only for firm matches. The listing skips clone size in some rows; elsewhere it reads once, few, many or a size class.

v_gene	j_gene	d_gene	abundance	CDR3aa	CDR3nt
TRBV25-1	TRBJ2-5	TRBD1	.	CASSGVPGQGFQETQYF	TGTGCCAGCAGTGGAGTACCCGGACAGGGGTTCCAAGAGACCCAGTACTTC
TRBV2	TRBJ2-1	.	.	CASTPPRYNEQFF	TGTGCCAGCACCCCCCCCAGGTACAATGAGCAGTTCTTC
TRBV7-3	TRBJ2-6	TRBD1	.	CASSGTGVPGANVLTF	TGTGCCAGCTCCGGGACAGGGGTCCCTGGGGCCAACGTCCTGACTTTC
TRBV4-3	TRBJ1-6	TRBD1	.	CASSQERQGNSPLHF	TGCGCCAGCAGCCAAGAGAGACAGGGGAATTCACCCCTCCACTTT
TRBV5-1	TRBJ2-7	.	.	CASSLDPSTYEQYF	TGCGCCAGCAGCTTGGATCCGAGTACCTACGAGCAGTACTTC
TRBV29-1	TRBJ1-2	TRBD1	.	CSVQGAFQLGYTF	TGCAGCGTACAGGGGGCCTTTCAACTTGGCTACACCTTC
TRBV5-4	TRBJ2-5	.	.	CASSLGPETQYF	TGTGCCAGCAGCTTGGGTCCGGAGACCCAGTACTTC
TRBV6-1	TRBJ2-7	.	.	CASESEADEQYF	TGTGCCAGCGAATCGGAGGCGGACGAGCAGTACTTC
TRBV2	TRBJ2-7	TRBD1	.	CASSGWTGGREQYF	TGTGCCAGCAGTGGATGGACAGGGGGCCGCGAGCAGTACTTC
TRBV11-3	TRBJ2-3	.	.	CASSFTRSDTQYF	TGTGCCAGCAGCTTTACCCGGTCTGATACGCAGTATTTT
TRBV6-6	TRBJ2-1	.	few	CASSYGAYEQFF	TGTGCCAGCAGTTACGGGGCGTATGAGCAGTTCTTC
TRBV30	TRBJ2-1	.	.	CAWSTGLFAEQFF	TGTGCCTGGAGTACCGGACTCTTCGCCGAGCAGTTCTTC
TRBV2	TRBJ2-1	TRBD2	.	CASREAGVDEQFF	TGTGCCAGCAGGGAAGCGGGAGTCGATGAGCAGTTCTTC
TRBV15	TRBJ2-3	TRBD2	.	CATGLASTDTQYF	TGTGCCACGGGACTAGCGAGTACAGATACGCAGTATTTT
TRBV5-1	TRBJ1-2	.	.	CASSLGRGVYGYTF	TGCGCCAGCAGCCTAGGCAGGGGAGTCTATGGCTACACCTTC
TRBV10-3	TRBJ1-3	.	.	CAISEGRGNTIYF	TGTGCCATCAGTGAGGGGAGGGGCAACACCATATATTTT
TRBV7-8	TRBJ2-1	.	.	CASSLAPSGRTNEQFF	TGTGCCAGCAGCTTAGCTCCCAGCGGAAGAACCAATGAGCAGTTCTTC
TRBV12-3/TRBV12-4	TRBJ1-1	.	.	CASSYKGLEAFF	TGTGCCAGCAGTTATAAGGGACTTGAAGCTTTCTTT
TRBV10-3	TRBJ2-7	.	.	CAISVFGREYYEQYF	TGTGCCATCAGTGTTTTTGGCCGGGAGTACTACGAGCAGTACTTC
TRBV7-8	TRBJ2-6	.	.	CASSREAPGANVLTF	TGTGCCAGCAGCCGAGAAGCCCCTGGGGCCAACGTCCTGACTTTC
TRBV10-3	TRBJ2-7	TRBD1	.	CAISERTGTSYEQYF	TGTGCCATCAGTGAGAGGACAGGGACGTCCTACGAGCAGTACTTC
TRBV18	TRBJ2-3	.	.	CASSKALSGKRADTQYF	TGTGCCAGCTCAAAGGCTCTATCGGGAAAAAGGGCAGATACGCAGTATTTT
TRBV7-3	TRBJ2-2	TRBD2	.	CASATGQGGAGELFF	TGTGCCAGCGCCACCGGGCAGGGAGGGGCCGGGGAGCTGTTTTTT
TRBV10-3	TRBJ1-1	TRBD1	.	CAIRLGQGVTEAFF	TGTGCCATCAGGCTGGGACAGGGGGTCACTGAAGCTTTCTTT
TRBV6-5	TRBJ2-7	TRBD2	.	CASSYSRLAVPYEQYF	TGTGCCAGCAGTTACTCGAGACTAGCGGTGCCCTACGAGCAGTACTTC
TRBV2	TRBJ1-4	.	.	CASSEGVFSGDEKLFF	TGTGCCAGCAGTGAAGGGGTCTTCTCGGGGGATGAAAAACTGTTTTTT
TRBV19	TRBJ2-7	.	.	CASSRGISYEQYF	TGTGCCAGTAGTCGAGGTATCTCCTACGAGCAGTACTTC
TRBV19	TRBJ2-3	.	.	CASSLSATSTDTQYF	TGTGCCAGTAGTCTGTCTGCAACTAGCACAGATACGCAGTATTTT
TRBV29-1	TRBJ1-1	.	.	CSVDWRGATEAFF	TGCAGCGTTGACTGGCGGGGGGCCACTGAAGCTTTCTTT
TRBV9	TRBJ2-2	.	.	CASSVEGRTGELFF	TGTGCCAGCAGCGTAGAGGGGAGGACCGGGGAGCTGTTTTTT
TRBV19	TRBJ2-1	.	.	CASSTGLALPVNEQFF	TGTGCCAGTAGTACCGGGCTAGCGCTTCCCGTGAATGAGCAGTTCTTC
TRBV15	TRBJ1-1	.	.	CATSREGGGWSNTEAFF	TGTGCCACCAGCAGAGAGGGAGGCGGGTGGTCGAACACTGAAGCTTTCTTT
TRBV7-2	TRBJ1-2	TRBD1	.	CASSLRQGAGYTF	TGTGCCAGCAGCTTACGGCAGGGGGCGGGCTACACCTTC
TRBV4-1	TRBJ2-6	.	.	CASSRTAPSGANVLTF	TGCGCCAGCAGCCGGACAGCTCCCTCTGGGGCCAACGTCCTGACTTTC
TRBV25-1	TRBJ2-7	.	.	CASRREYEQYF	TGTGCCAGCCGTCGAGAATACGAGCAGTACTTC
TRBV19	TRBJ1-1	TRBD1	.	CATKPGGSPFPEAFF	TGTGCCACAAAGCCAGGGGGCTCACCGTTCCCTGAAGCTTTCTTT
TRBV29-1	TRBJ2-1	TRBD2	.	CSALTGGTSGTYNEQFF	TGCAGCGCTCTGACAGGGGGGACTAGCGGGACCTACAATGAGCAGTTCTTC
TRBV12-3/TRBV12-4	TRBJ2-3	.	.	CASSKLGTDTQYF	TGTGCCAGCAGCAAACTTGGCACAGATACGCAGTATTTT
TRBV20-1	TRBJ2-3	TRBD2	once	CSASVIAGDADTQYF	TGCAGTGCTAGTGTCATAGCGGGAGACGCAGATACGCAGTATTTT
TRBV5-1	TRBJ1-6	TRBD1	few	CASSQFRGQGSPLHF	TGCGCCAGCTCCCAATTCAGGGGGCAGGGTTCACCCCTCCACTTT
TRBV7-9	TRBJ2-1	.	.	CASSLRRLLDREQFF	TGTGCCAGCAGCTTACGTCGACTCTTGGATAGGGAGCAGTTCTTC
TRBV9	TRBJ2-3	TRBD1	.	CASSAGTGGLDTQYF	TGTGCCAGCAGCGCCGGGACAGGGGGCTTAGATACGCAGTATTTT
TRBV6-5	TRBJ1-2	TRBD1	.	CASSTLGTDGYTF	TGTGCCAGCAGCACCCTCGGGACAGATGGCTACACCTTC
TRBV11-2	TRBJ2-7	TRBD1	.	CASSLGTGTYEQYF	TGTGCCAGCAGCTTAGGGACAGGTACCTACGAGCAGTACTTC
TRBV2	TRBJ2-1	.	.	CASTRGTGERSRNEQFF	TGTGCCAGCACCCGGGGAACGGGGGAGAGGAGTCGGAATGAGCAGTTCTTC
TRBV10-3	TRBJ2-3	.	once	CAIRSVADTDTQYF	TGTGCCATCAGGAGCGTAGCGGACACAGATACGCAGTATTTT
TRBV2	TRBJ1-5	.	.	CASTTENQPQHF	TGTGCCAGCACCACGGAGAATCAGCCCCAGCATTTT